What follows are 28 T cell receptor beta chains derived from one specimen sequenced in a study of coeliac disease. Using immunoSEQ multiplex PCR, the repertoire was profiled, and TCRdb retains in-frame clones only, with some absent. The repertoire includes around 2,200 clones, 50% to 80% of them detected once, and around 24% sits in the top ten. The sequencing sample was made of intraepithelial lymphocytes from the gut. These receptors were obtained from a woman aged 70-85 years with celiac disease on a gluten-free diet.

The chain joins TRBV5-4 to TRBJ2-1, with 7 bases lining up with TRBD1. V was clipped by 4 bases and J by 2 bases; unmatched bases: 9. The germline gives CDR1 SGHNT, CDR2 YYREEE (reference sequence). The CDR3 consists of 16 residues. CDR3 protein: CASSLATGSTYNEQFF. The CDR3 region has the DNA TGTGCCAGCAGCCTCGCGACAGGGTCTACCTACAATGAGCAGTTCTTC.

The V and J genes are TRBV6-6 and TRBJ1-3; D is possibly TRBD1 (6 bases). Germline V gene data show CDR1 as MNHNY and CDR2 as SVGAGI (reference sequence). CDR3 length: 16 amino acids. Trimming removed 2 bases from V and 3 bases from J, with 14 bases in between. The CDR3 loop is CASSYQRGGGGNTIYF. The DNA for the CDR3 is TGTGCCAGCAGTTACCAGAGGGGGGGTGGTGGAAACACCATATATTTT.

This clone was seen a handful of times. The CDR3 coding sequence is TGTGCCAGCACCGAGGTTCAGGACAGGGAGAGCAATCAGCCCCAGCATTTT. Residues: CASTEVQDRESNQPQHF. This chain links TRBV2 with TRBJ1-5; 8 bases are shared with TRBD1. V shed 7 bases and J 1 base; nucleotides not matched to a gene: 12. Per the germline V gene, CDR1 is SNHLY and CDR2 is FYNNEI. CDR3 length: 17 residues.

By share, this clone counts as large. The V call is TRBV5-4, the J call TRBJ2-1; perhaps TRBD1 as D (6 bases). The CDR3 is made up of 14 amino acids. Germline CDR1 reads SGHNT; CDR2 reads YYREEE (reference sequence). Trimming cost V 2 bases and J 2 bases, with 8 bases left between them. As DNA, the CDR3 is TGTGCCAGCAGCTTCCGGGACACCTACAATGAGCAGTTCTTC. Translated, it gives CASSFRDTYNEQFF. The whole variable domain, filled in from reference TRBV5-4 and TRBJ2-1, reads ETGVTQSPTHLIKTRGQQVTLRCSSQSGHNTVSWYQQALGQGPQFIFQYYREEENGRGNFPPRFSGLQFPNYSSELNVNALELDDSALYLCASSFRDTYNEQFFGPGTRLTVL.

This chain links TRBV6-6 with TRBJ1-1; D might be TRBD1 (5 bases). This CDR3 contains 14 residues. V was shortened by 6 bases and J by 5 bases, with 16 bases between the two germline ends. Germline CDR1 and CDR2: MNHNY and SVGAGI (reference sequence). CDR3: CASRAMTVGTEAFF. CDR3 in DNA: TGTGCCAGCAGGGCGATGACAGTAGGGACTGAAGCTTTCTTT.

This clone has only a few counts. CDR3 protein: CASSSQGGGSEKLFF. The CDR3 DNA follows: TGCGCCAGCAGCTCCCAGGGAGGAGGGTCTGAAAAACTGTTTTTT. The chain combines TRBV5-1 with TRBJ1-4; perhaps TRBD1 as D (5 bases). Germline CDR1 SGHRS, CDR2 YFSETQ. V lost 3 bases and J 7 bases, leaving 16 bases between the germline ends. The CDR3 is 15 residues long.

The genes are TRBV11-3 and TRBJ1-2, with 8 bases lining up with TRBD1. This CDR3 comprises 14 residues. Germline assignment: CDR1 SGHNT and CDR2 YENEEA. The V segment lost 5 bases and the J segment 2 bases; nucleotides outside the gene matches: 4. CDR3 loop: CASSPTGENYGYTF. The DNA of the CDR3 is TGTGCCAGCAGCCCGACAGGGGAAAACTATGGCTACACCTTC.

J is TRBJ2-2 and V is TRBV7-9, with D unclear. The CDR3 loop spans 17 amino acids. V lost 1 base to trimming and J lost 6 bases, with 18 bases between them. The germline V gene encodes CDR1 SEHNR and CDR2 FQNEAQ (reference sequence). CDR3 nucleotide sequence: TGTGCCAGCAGCTTAGATGGGCTATCTGTGAGATCCGGGGAGCTGTTTTTT. This codes for CASSLDGLSVRSGELFF. The full variable domain, in which reference TRBV7-9 and TRBJ2-2 provide the parts outside the CDR3, is DTGVSQNPRHKITKRGQNVTFRCDPISEHNRLYWYRQTLGQGPEFLTYFQNEAQLEKSRLLSDRFSAERPKGSFSTLEIQRTEQGDSAMYLCASSLDGLSVRSGELFFGEGSRLTVL.

The chain links TRBV2 to TRBJ2-1; D is unclear. V dropped 3 bases and J dropped 6 bases, with 9 bases sitting between them. CDR1 and CDR2 from the germline V gene are SNHLY and FYNNEI. This CDR3 has 13 residues. DNA for the CDR3: TGTGCCAGCAGTGAGAGCCCCGGCAATGAGCAGTTCTTC. Protein: CASSESPGNEQFF.

The V call is TRBV6-6, the J call TRBJ2-7; 16 positions match TRBD2. The CDR3 sequence is 15 residues long. CDR1 is MNHNY, CDR2 SVGAGI, per germline (reference sequence). CDR3 sequence reads: CASSYHHPGLAGGNV. CDR3 bases: TGTGCCAGCAGTTACCACCATCCGGGACTAGCGGGAGGGAACGTC.

The V call is TRBV10-3, the J call TRBJ1-1; 7 bases are shared with TRBD1. The CDR3 totals 14 residues. The junction had 10 bases not matched to a gene; V was cut back by 2 bases and J by 10 bases. Germline V lookup: CDR1 ENHRY, CDR2 SYGVKD. CDR3 protein: CAISEGQGVSSAFF. For the CDR3, the DNA is TGTGCCATCAGTGAGGGGCAGGGGGTGAGTTCAGCTTTCTTT.

The gene calls are TRBV4-3 and TRBJ1-1, with a weak D call TRBD1 (5 bases). Germline V gene sequence: CDR1 LGHNA, CDR2 YSLEER. The V gene lost 0 bases and the J gene lost 0 bases, with 14 bases spanning the gap. This CDR3 spans 17 amino acids. The CDR3 spells CASSQDIDSLMNTEAFF. In nucleotides, the CDR3 is TGCGCCAGCAGCCAAGATATCGACAGCCTCATGAACACTGAAGCTTTCTTT.

The chain is built from TRBV7-2 and TRBJ2-5; TRBD1 might be the D (7 bases). The V and J ends lost 2 bases and 2 bases respectively, with 15 bases between them. Germline loops: CDR1 SGHTA, CDR2 FQGNSA. The CDR3 length is 16 residues. As DNA, the CDR3 is TGTGCCAGCAGCTTACCGATCGCAGGGGGGCAAGAGACCCAGTACTTC. Amino acids: CASSLPIAGGQETQYF. The whole variable domain, remainder taken from reference TRBV7-2 and TRBJ2-5, is GAGVSQSPSNKVTEKGKDVELRCDPISGHTALYWYRQSLGQGLEFLIYFQGNSAPDKSGLPSDRFSAERTGGSVSTLTIQRTQQEDSAVYLCASSLPIAGGQETQYFGPGTRLLVL.

A single count supports this clone. The rearrangement joins TRBV7-6 to TRBJ2-2; TRBD2 agrees at 7 bases. Germline CDR1 is SGHVS and CDR2 is FNYEAQ. V gave up 0 bases and J gave up 7 bases; unmatched junction bases: 5. The CDR3 is made up of 15 amino acids. The CDR3 coding sequence is TGTGCCAGCAGCTTAGCCCGGGGGGTGAACGGGGAGCTGTTTTTT. It codes for CASSLARGVNGELFF.

The rearrangement links TRBV5-6 to TRBJ1-1; unclear D gene. This CDR3 region has 15 residues. V lost 0 bases and J lost 4, with 13 bases in between. Germline V gene data show CDR1 as SGHDT and CDR2 as YYEEEE. Here the CDR3 DNA reads TGTGCCAGCAGCTTGGGTCAGGTTATGGGCACTGAAGCTTTCTTT. This encodes CASSLGQVMGTEAFF.

This chain links TRBV7-3 with TRBJ2-1; TRBD1 matches 10 bases. The CDR3 totals 12 residues. V dropped 4 bases and J dropped 12; count of bases not matched to a gene: 3. In germline, CDR1 is SGHTA, CDR2 FQGTGA. CDR3 in DNA: TGTGCCAGCAGCTCGGGACAGGGGAGGCAGTTCTTC. Amino acids: CASSSGQGRQFF.

The chain joins TRBV28 to TRBJ2-2, with a tentative D call TRBD2 (5 bases). V was pared by 4 bases and J by 7 bases, with 10 bases between. Germline lookup yields CDR1 MDHEN and CDR2 SYDVKM. The CDR3 is made up of 13 amino acids. CDR3 amino acids: CASSSGFIGELFF. In DNA, the CDR3 is TGTGCCAGCAGTTCGGGGTTTATCGGGGAGCTGTTTTTT.

V gene TRBV4-3 combines with J gene TRBJ1-4; possibly TRBD1 for D (5 bases). The germline V gene encodes CDR1 LGHNA and CDR2 YSLEER. Deletions cut 3 bases from V and 10 bases from J, with 18 bases between. The length of the CDR3 is 15 residues. The CDR3 nucleotides read TGCGCCAGCAGCCACGGACACCCCCAAGTCGGAAAACTGTTTTTT. Amino acids: CASSHGHPQVGKLFF.

This clone occurred a few times. The chain links TRBV7-9 to TRBJ1-2; tentative D call: TRBD1 (5 bases). Germline loops: CDR1 SEHNR, CDR2 FQNEAQ (reference sequence). The CDR3 sequence is 16 residues long. Trimming removed 1 base at V and 7 bases at J, with 19 bases between. The CDR3 DNA sequence: TGTGCCAGCAGCTTAGGTGGCTCCCAGCAGGGTAGTGGCTACACCTTC. The encoded protein is CASSLGGSQQGSGYTF.

V is TRBV5-1 and J is TRBJ2-7, with 7 nucleotides matching TRBD1. V shed 0 bases and J 3 bases; nucleotides not matched to a gene: 3. The CDR3 is 14 residues long. Germline V CDR1 and CDR2: SGHRS, YFSETQ. The CDR3, as DNA: TGCGCCAGCAGCTTGGATGCAGGGGGCTACGAGCAGTACTTC. Its protein product is CASSLDAGGYEQYF. Full variable domain (remainder filled in from reference TRBV5-1 and TRBJ2-7): KAGVTQTPRYLIKTRGQQVTLSCSPISGHRSVSWYQQTPGQGLQFLFEYFSETQRNKGNFPGRFSGRQFSNSRSEMNVSTLELGDSALYLCASSLDAGGYEQYFGPGTRLTVT.

V usage is TRBV19 and J usage is TRBJ1-5; the D gene is possibly TRBD1 (5 bases). The CDR3 covers 16 residues. The V end lost 6 bases, the J end lost 3 bases, and 18 bases lay between the germline ends. Per germline, CDR1 LNHDA and CDR2 SQIVND (reference sequence). In DNA form, the CDR3 reads TGTGCCAGTAGAACCCTTCTCCAGGGCGTCAATCAGCCCCAGCATTTT. Its protein product is CASRTLLQGVNQPQHF.

The chain combines TRBV14 with TRBJ1-1; 9 bases line up with TRBD1. CDR1 and CDR2 from the germline V gene are SGHDN and FVKESK. V lost 8 bases and J lost 3; bases outside the gene matches: 10. The CDR3 has 15 amino acids. The CDR3 is CASADRGVGHTEAFF. The CDR3 nucleotides read TGTGCCAGCGCCGACAGGGGGGTCGGCCACACTGAAGCTTTCTTT.

This chain uses TRBV19 with TRBJ2-6, with D perhaps TRBD1 (6 bases). The CDR3 contains 16 residues. From germline, CDR1 is LNHDA and CDR2 SQIVND (reference sequence). With 4 bases removed from V and 0 bases from J, the gap between germline ends came to 10 bases. In DNA form, the CDR3 reads TGTGCCAGTAGTAAGGACAGCACCTCTGGGGCCAACGTCCTGACTTTC. Amino acids: CASSKDSTSGANVLTF. Full variable domain (outside the CDR3, taken from reference TRBV19 and TRBJ2-6): DGGITQSPKYLFRKEGQNVTLSCEQNLNHDAMYWYRQDPGQGLRLIYYSQIVNDFQKGDIAEGYSVSREKKESFPLTVTSAQKNPTAFYLCASSKDSTSGANVLTFGAGSRLTVL.

This clone was found a few times. The chain employs TRBV28 and TRBJ1-1; D remains unclear. The CDR3 contains 9 residues. Trimming pared 11 bases from V and 10 bases from J, leaving 11 bases between. CDR1 and CDR2 (germline): MDHEN, SYDVKM. The CDR3 DNA is TGTGCCGTGGGCAGCCCAGCTTTCTTT. Translating it yields CAVGSPAFF.

The chain couples TRBV13 to TRBJ2-2, with D perhaps TRBD2 (6 bases). Germline values: CDR1 PRHDT, CDR2 FYEKMQ (reference sequence). V was cut by 5 bases and J by 2 bases, with 12 bases left in between. This CDR3 spans 15 amino acids. CDR3 nucleotides: TGTGCCAGCAGCAGGCTAGCGATTAACACCGGGGAGCTGTTTTTT. Its protein is CASSRLAINTGELFF.

This clone is labeled large. The rearrangement links TRBV30 to TRBJ2-6; TRBD1 is a possible D gene (5 bases). Trimming removed 0 bases at V and 2 bases at J, with 5 bases between. The CDR3 runs 14 residues. Per the germline V gene, CDR1 is GTSNPN and CDR2 is SVGIG (reference sequence). The CDR3 DNA follows: TGTGCCTGGAGTGTACAGGCTGGGGCCAACGTCCTGACTTTC. Translating it yields CAWSVQAGANVLTF.

This rearrangement joins TRBV9 to TRBJ2-1; 10 positions agree with TRBD1. The junction had 6 bases not matched to a gene; V was cut back by 3 bases and J by 9 bases. Germline V gene sequence: CDR1 SGDLS, CDR2 YYNGEE. There are 14 residues in the CDR3. CDR3 DNA: TGTGCCAGCAGCGGAGGGACAGGGGTCATTGAGCAGTTCTTC. Translated, it gives CASSGGTGVIEQFF.

J is TRBJ1-6 and V is TRBV28; 7 nucleotides line up with TRBD1. The CDR3 is 17 amino acids. J gave up 9 bases and V 4 bases, and 15 bases lay outside the gene matches. Germline assignment: CDR1 MDHEN and CDR2 SYDVKM. This CDR3 is CASSSSGEKGASSPLHF. The CDR3 DNA is TGTGCCAGCAGTTCCTCCGGGGAAAAGGGGGCAAGTTCACCCCTCCACTTT.